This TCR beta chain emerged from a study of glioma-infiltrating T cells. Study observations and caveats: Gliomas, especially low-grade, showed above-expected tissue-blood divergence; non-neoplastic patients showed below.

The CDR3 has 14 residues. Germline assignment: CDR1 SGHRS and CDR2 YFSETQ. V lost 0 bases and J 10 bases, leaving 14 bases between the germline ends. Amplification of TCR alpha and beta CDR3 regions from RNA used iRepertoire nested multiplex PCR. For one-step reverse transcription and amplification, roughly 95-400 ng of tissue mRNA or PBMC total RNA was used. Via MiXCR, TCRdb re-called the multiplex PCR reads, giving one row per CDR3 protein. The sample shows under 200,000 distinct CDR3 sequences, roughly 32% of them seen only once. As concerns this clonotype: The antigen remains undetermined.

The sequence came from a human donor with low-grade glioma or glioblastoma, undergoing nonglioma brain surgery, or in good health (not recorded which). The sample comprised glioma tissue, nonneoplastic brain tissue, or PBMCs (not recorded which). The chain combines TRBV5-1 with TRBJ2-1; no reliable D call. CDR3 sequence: CASSLGLQLREQFF. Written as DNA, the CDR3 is TGCGCCAGCAGCTTGGGACTCCAACTGAGGGAGCAGTTCTTC.